This is a list of T cell receptor beta chains from one sample in a study of neurological immune-mediated disorders. TCRdb used MiXCR to reprocess the 5' RACE reads, holding one entry per CDR3 protein. The repertoire has some 25,000 distinct CDR3 sequences, less than 15% of them found once; the top ten carry roughly 5.5%. The sequenced sample consisted of CD4+ T cells from blood. The receptors shown here come from a female donor with HTLV-1-associated myelopathy (HAM/TSP). The CDR3 runs from the conserved cysteine through the conserved F or W. The D gene is left open where the match is weak. Some rows mark clone size as missing; the rest say once, few, many or name a class of expanded clone.

CDR3 DNA: TGTGCCAGCAGGCCACAGGGGGCTCCCTACGAGCAGTACTTC
CDR3 protein: CASRPQGAPYEQYF
V gene: TRBV6-6
D gene: TRBD1
clone size: once
J gene: TRBJ2-7

CDR3 DNA: TGCAGTGCTAGAGATTCGAGGGTAAATGAAAAACTGTTTTTT
CDR3 protein: CSARDSRVNEKLFF
V gene: TRBV20-1
D gene: NA
clone size: many
J gene: TRBJ1-4

CDR3 DNA: TGCGCCAGCAGCTTATGGGGTGGGATGAACACTGAAGCTTTCTTT
CDR3 protein: CASSLWGGMNTEAFF
V gene: TRBV5-1
D gene: NA
clone size: many
J gene: TRBJ1-1

CDR3 DNA: TGTGCCAGCAGCTTAGAAAAGGTCCAAGGAACGACCCTCCACTTT
CDR3 protein: CASSLEKVQGTTLHF
V gene: TRBV7-2
D gene: NA
clone size: many
J gene: TRBJ1-6

CDR3 DNA: TGTGCCAGCACGGGGGCAAACACCGGGGAGCTGTTTTTT
CDR3 protein: CASTGANTGELFF
V gene: TRBV28
D gene: NA
clone size: NA
J gene: TRBJ2-2

CDR3 DNA: TGTGCCAGAAGCTTCTGCACTAGCTGGGAGACCCAGTACTTC
CDR3 protein: CARSFCTSWETQYF
V gene: TRBV5-3
D gene: NA
clone size: few
J gene: TRBJ2-5

CDR3 DNA: TGCAGTGCTAGAAGCCTGGCCAGTAGTTCCTACGAGCAGTACTTC
CDR3 protein: CSARSLASSSYEQYF
V gene: TRBV20-1
D gene: NA
clone size: many
J gene: TRBJ2-7

CDR3 DNA: TGCAGTGTACGAGGGAGGACAGAGACCCAGTACTTC
CDR3 protein: CSVRGRTETQYF
V gene: TRBV20-1
D gene: NA
clone size: many
J gene: TRBJ2-5

CDR3 DNA: TGCGCCAGCAGCCCAATTAGCGGGGGCGCTTTGGGGGAGCAGTACTTC
CDR3 protein: CASSPISGGALGEQYF
V gene: TRBV5-1
D gene: TRBD2
clone size: many
J gene: TRBJ2-7

CDR3 DNA: TGTGCCAGCAGCTTGTTTGGACTAGTAAGATACAATGAGCAGTTCTTC
CDR3 protein: CASSLFGLVRYNEQFF
V gene: TRBV5-6
D gene: TRBD2
clone size: many
J gene: TRBJ2-1

CDR3 DNA: TGTGCCAGCTCACCGTCTAGCGGGAGCCTAAGGACAGATACGCAGTATTTT
CDR3 protein: CASSPSSGSLRTDTQYF
V gene: TRBV18
D gene: TRBD2
clone size: many
J gene: TRBJ2-3

CDR3 DNA: TGCAGCGCCTCGGACAAGAGGAACACTGAAGCTTTCTTT
CDR3 protein: CSASDKRNTEAFF
V gene: TRBV29-1
D gene: NA
clone size: few
J gene: TRBJ1-1

CDR3 DNA: TGTGCCAGCAGTGGGGGGGAGACCCAGTACTTC
CDR3 protein: CASSGGETQYF
V gene: TRBV27
D gene: NA
clone size: many
J gene: TRBJ2-5

CDR3 DNA: TGTGCCAGCTCACCACCCCGACCCGAGTCGACCCAGTACTTC
CDR3 protein: CASSPPRPESTQYF
V gene: TRBV18
D gene: NA
clone size: many
J gene: TRBJ2-5

CDR3 DNA: TGTGCCAGCAGCCAAGACTCGGACAGAAAAAACATTCAGTACTTC
CDR3 protein: CASSQDSDRKNIQYF
V gene: TRBV4-2
D gene: NA
clone size: many
J gene: TRBJ2-4

CDR3 DNA: TGCAGCGTTGCTAAGGGGAGGGAGACCCAGTACTTC
CDR3 protein: CSVAKGRETQYF
V gene: TRBV29-1
D gene: NA
clone size: NA
J gene: TRBJ2-5

CDR3 DNA: TGTGCCAGCAGCGCGGGACAGGGGGCTAAAGCAGATACGCAGTATTTT
CDR3 protein: CASSAGQGAKADTQYF
V gene: TRBV7-2
D gene: TRBD1
clone size: many
J gene: TRBJ2-3

CDR3 DNA: TGTGCCAGCAGCTTGGGAGGGACAGCACAGAACACCGGGGAGCTGTTTTTT
CDR3 protein: CASSLGGTAQNTGELFF
V gene: TRBV5-5
D gene: TRBD1
clone size: many
J gene: TRBJ2-2

CDR3 DNA: TGCGCCAGCGACGCCCCAGAGACTGGGGCCAACGTCCTGACTTTC
CDR3 protein: CASDAPETGANVLTF
V gene: TRBV5-1
D gene: NA
clone size: many
J gene: TRBJ2-6

CDR3 DNA: TGTGCCAGCAGCTTTATAGCGGGACTTGGGGAGACCCAGTACTTC
CDR3 protein: CASSFIAGLGETQYF
V gene: TRBV7-9
D gene: TRBD2
clone size: many
J gene: TRBJ2-5

CDR3 DNA: TGCGCCAGCAGCCCTACCCGATACAATGAGCAGTTCTTC
CDR3 protein: CASSPTRYNEQFF
V gene: TRBV5-1
D gene: NA
clone size: many
J gene: TRBJ2-1

CDR3 DNA: TGCAGTGCCGCCCCAGGGGTGGGCACAGATACGCAGTATTTT
CDR3 protein: CSAAPGVGTDTQYF
V gene: TRBV20-1
D gene: NA
clone size: many
J gene: TRBJ2-3

CDR3 DNA: TGTGCCAGCAGCGGACAGGGGGGTAGGGATACGCAGTATTTT
CDR3 protein: CASSGQGGRDTQYF
V gene: TRBV12-3/TRBV12-4
D gene: TRBD1
clone size: many
J gene: TRBJ2-3

CDR3 DNA: TGTGCCAGCAGCCAGGGGTCTGAAGCTTTCTTT
CDR3 protein: CASSQGSEAFF
V gene: TRBV3-1
D gene: NA
clone size: many
J gene: TRBJ1-1

CDR3 DNA: TGCAGTGCTAGAGGGCACGGGAGGGCCGACGAGCAGTACTTC
CDR3 protein: CSARGHGRADEQYF
V gene: TRBV20-1
D gene: TRBD2
clone size: NA
J gene: TRBJ2-7